This TCR beta chain emerged from a study of vaccination and CD4 T cells after COVID-19. Overall study context: Median time from COVID diagnosis to post-COVID sampling was about 14 weeks (35 to 161).

This clonotype was seen a handful of times. No antigen is known for it. Treatment indicated: approximately 9-day PBMC culture with coronavirus spike peptide pools or control peptides (ViraFEST assay). The cultures had half their medium swapped for fresh IL-2 medium on days 3 and 7. Oncomine TCR Beta short-read sequencing was applied to DNA from cultured CD4+ T cells. Genomic DNA from cultured CD4+ T cells was extracted. MiXCR, run by TCRdb on the PCR reads, gives a single entry per CDR3 protein. This table has more than 15,000 distinct CDR3 sequences, around 30% appearing once. Unmatched junction bases numbered 3, after V lost 6 bases and J lost 0 bases. Germline lookup yields CDR1 SNHLY and CDR2 FYNNEI. The CDR3 extends over 14 amino acids.

The rearrangement links TRBV2 to TRBJ2-3; TRBD1 agrees at 7 bases. The receptor was derived from a human donor with COVID-19. Sequences were obtained from cultured CD4+ T cells from blood. CDR3 coding DNA: TGTGCCAGCAGGCGACAGGGCAGCACAGATACGCAGTATTTT. This encodes CASRRQGSTDTQYF.